This note documents a single T cell receptor (beta chain) sequence. What this receptor recognizes is not known. Qualities for individual bases were not recorded, and no much larger clone is one base off. To prepare the library, 5' RACE was applied. These reads were obtained on an Illumina HiSeq 2000. Template switching introduced a universal primer binding site; the final cDNA contained a unique molecular identifier, enabling accurate counting of TCR cDNA molecules. First-strand cDNA for TCR alpha and beta chains was synthesized from specific primers in the conserved constant-segment region. To control for contamination, every cDNA library carried two barcodes: a SMART-Mk sample barcode plus Illumina barcodes. Two successive PCR steps introduced TruSeq adapter sequences along with Illumina sample barcodes. TCR alpha and beta cDNA libraries were sequenced on the Illumina HiSeq platform with custom primers. The paper's data handling went like this. Raw reads were processed with MiGEC to extract unique molecular identifiers, and MiXCR was used to determine CDR3 positions. For each individual, recombination models were inferred using an EM algorithm with the repgenHMM and IGoR tools. Shared clonotype analysis was performed with the tcR package in R, normalizing sharing by the product of cloneset sizes. To study raw recombination without the effects of thymic and clonal selection, out-of-frame nonproductive sequences were analyzed. The public reads were reanalyzed by TCRdb: fastp trimming at Q25, MiXCR alignment, in-frame beta chains only. Merged by CDR3 protein, the rows form single entries marked with the most common genes and DNA. TCRdb, not the authors, supplied the V and J calls. The table for this sample lists around 250,000 distinct CDR3 sequences; 6.5% to 9.5% of them were counted only once. The ten largest make up 3% to 3.5% of the sample.

This sample is drawn from a study of identical twins (dated by TCRdb to 2015 to 2016). Looking at the study overall: TCR alpha and beta repertoires from monozygotic twins, unrelated adults of various ages and cord blood were deep-sequenced to test whether fetal clonotypes persist. Replicate twin experiments were performed at different times using different library preparation protocols to rule out contamination.

Results the study describes overall, beyond this receptor: In monozygotic twins, out-of-frame TCR alpha sharing was systematically underestimated by recombination models, although the models agreed with sharing between unrelated individuals. Invariant T cells such as MAIT and iNKT could partly confound zero-insertion analyses, although diverse VJ usage argued against such confounding for most clonotypes. Compared with coincidental sharing between unrelated individuals, an excess of low generation-probability sequences was observed among out-of-frame TCR alpha sequences shared between twins. Conclusions relied on cross-sectional statistical analysis, since the same donors could not be followed over many years. In beta out-of-frame sequences, excess twin sharing was weaker, because having fewer shared sequences lowered the signal-to-noise ratio. Abundant cord blood beta clonotypes carried fewer insertions; young adult naive repertoires showed a weaker similar trend, while memory repertoires showed none.

CDR1 and CDR2 were assigned from the germline V gene (reference sequence) as MNHEY and SMNVEV. Taken from cysteine to phenylalanine, the CDR3 has 15 residues. Of all the DNA, just the CDR3 is kept, 45 bases in frame from base 1. Between the V and J ends, shortened by 9 bases and 2 bases respectively, the junction contains 19 bases. All donors were healthy Caucasians. The twin cohort consisted of three pairs of female monozygotic twins, all aged roughly 18 to 29 years. Positive isolation kits from Invitrogen were used to isolate the CD4+ and CD8+ T cell populations. In addition, the sample was reused for a study of yellow fever vaccine responses in identical twins. From the second report: The T cell response to vaccination in identical twins was reported by the authors to appear partly convergent and partly personalized. The study precisely tracked vaccine-responding T cell clones in identical twins.

The sequence joins TRBV27 to TRBJ1-1; tentative D gene TRBD1, with 5 bases matching. Input material: CD8+ T cells sorted from blood. The clonotype was recovered from a woman under 30 in good health. The CDR3 region reads CASARGQTVNTEAFF. The nucleotides read TGTGCCAGTGCTCGGGGTCAGACAGTAAACACTGAAGCTTTCTTT.